The entry below gives a single T cell receptor beta chain sequence along with its context. Its antigen remains undetermined. No base-level quality is on record; no much larger clone is a single base apart. Trimming removed 7 bases from V and 7 bases from J; the gene matches leave 2 bases unexplained. CDR1 KGHDR and CDR2 SFDVKD are derived from the germline V gene. Including the terminal cysteine and phenylalanine, the CDR3 comprises 13 residues. The CDR3 DNA has 39 bases and is translated from base 1. These data belong to a study of blood T cell repertoires in COVID-19 (dated by TCRdb to 2019 to 2021). Regarding the research as a whole: Samples from collaborators originated in the United States, Italy and Spain and spanned both the acute and convalescent phases of COVID-19. The material from the prospective study consisted of cDNA or gDNA derived from T cells, B-cell-depleted T cells, or PBMCs. Deeply sampled blood TCRbeta repertoires from subjects exposed to, actively infected with, or recovered from COVID-19 were included in the dataset. The repertoires were released in a freely available public database intended as a resource for research on the immune response to SARS-CoV-2. The samples were drawn from the first 160 participants of the ongoing ImmuneRACE study and from 1,200 or so subjects provided by 6 global collaborators. Sample metadata almost always included a de-identified subject ID, COVID-19 status, age in years and sex. Where HLA class I and class II types were available, the types were taken from metadata supplied by the sample provider, not from assay-based typing.

Collaborating institutions collected whole blood in K2EDTA tubes following their own protocols. For TCRbeta analysis, collaborators shipped samples as frozen whole blood, isolated PBMCs, or DNA extracted from either of those sample types. TCRbeta CDR3 regions were amplified from genomic DNA by means of the immunoSEQ Assay, a bias-controlled multiplex PCR. The authors' pipeline ran thus. Nucleated cell counts per sample were estimated from amplification of reference gene primers within the assay. To quantify the absolute abundance of each unique TCRbeta CDR3 rearrangement, sequence reads were collapsed and filtered. Productive Simpson clonality was computed per sample as the square root of Simpson's diversity index over productive rearrangements. Not all clones reach the TCRdb copy of this immuneACCESS table, which keeps in-frame sequences only. Checked studies attribute under half of the gap to unresolved V genes and leave the rest unexplained. The V and J calls and clone size were taken over from that table, and D and trimming were inferred from the DNA. Recorded for this sample are tens of thousands of clones; 70% to 90% of them occurred a single time. The ten largest clonotypes hold approximately 4.8% of the sample.

Overall study outcomes, separate from this receptor: The quantity of clinical and demographic metadata differed by source and by participant and was supplied without curation.

The rearrangement combines TRBV24-1 with TRBJ2-2, with 10 junctional bases fitting TRBD1. The clonotype was recovered from a human donor in a cohort sampled during active COVID-19. The specimen was peripheral blood. CDR3 protein: CATRDRGLGELFF. The DNA is TGTGCCACCAGAGACAGGGGGCTCGGGGAGCTGTTTTTT.